This TCR beta chain comes out of a study of blood T cell repertoires in COVID-19. Study-level information: PBMCs, B-cell-depleted T cells, or T cells were the source of the cDNA or gDNA that made up the material.

The germline V gene encodes CDR1 MNHNY and CDR2 SVGAGI (reference sequence). The CDR3 spans 15 residues. V was trimmed by 4 bases and J by 5 bases, leaving 18 bases between them. Original methodology: By means of reference gene primer amplification, nucleated cell counts were estimated. Profiling relied on immunoSEQ multiplex PCR, and the TCRdb table lists in-frame clones only, not all of them. V, J and clone size derive from that table, while D and trimming were established from the DNA sequence. There are more than 350,000 clones in the sample; approximately 87% occur only once, and 8% to 13% lies in the top ten.

The chain links TRBV6-6 to TRBJ2-7; perhaps TRBD1 as D (6 bases). Material for sequencing was peripheral blood. This TCR was recovered from a woman in her twenties or thirties with COVID-19, enrolled during active disease. The CDR3 DNA sequence: TGTGCCAGCAGTTCTGCCCACAGGGCTCCGAACGAGCAGTACTTC. It yields the protein CASSSAHRAPNEQYF.